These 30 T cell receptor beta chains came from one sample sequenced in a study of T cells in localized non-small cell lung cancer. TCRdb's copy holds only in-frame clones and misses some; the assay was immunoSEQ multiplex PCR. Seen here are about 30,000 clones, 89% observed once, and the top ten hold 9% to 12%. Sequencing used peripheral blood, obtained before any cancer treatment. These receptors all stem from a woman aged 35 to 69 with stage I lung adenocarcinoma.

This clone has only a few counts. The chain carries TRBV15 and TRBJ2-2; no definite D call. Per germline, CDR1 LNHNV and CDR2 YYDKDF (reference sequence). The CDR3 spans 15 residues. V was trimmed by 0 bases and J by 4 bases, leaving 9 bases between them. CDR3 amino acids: CATSRDPGPTGELFF. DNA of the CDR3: TGTGCCACCAGCAGAGATCCGGGTCCCACCGGGGAGCTGTTTTTT.

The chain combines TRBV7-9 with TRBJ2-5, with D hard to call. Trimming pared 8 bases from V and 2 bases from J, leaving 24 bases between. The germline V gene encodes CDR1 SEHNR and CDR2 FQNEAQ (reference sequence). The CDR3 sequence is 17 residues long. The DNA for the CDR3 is TGTGCCAGCGGCGTGAGCCGCAGGTTCGGTCGTCAAGAGACCCAGTACTTC. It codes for CASGVSRRFGRQETQYF.

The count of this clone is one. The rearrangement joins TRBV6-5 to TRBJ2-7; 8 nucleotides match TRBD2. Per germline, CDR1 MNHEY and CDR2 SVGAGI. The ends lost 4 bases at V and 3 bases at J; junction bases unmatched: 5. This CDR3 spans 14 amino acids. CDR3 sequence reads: CASSSGGRGYEQYF. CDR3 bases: TGTGCCAGCAGTTCGGGAGGGAGGGGCTACGAGCAGTACTTC.

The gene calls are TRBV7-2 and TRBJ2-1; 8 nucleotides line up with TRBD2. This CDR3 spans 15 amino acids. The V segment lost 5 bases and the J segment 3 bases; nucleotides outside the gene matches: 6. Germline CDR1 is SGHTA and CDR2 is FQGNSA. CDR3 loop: CASSPRGGRYNEQFF. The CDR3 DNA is TGTGCCAGCAGCCCCCGGGGGGGCCGCTACAATGAGCAGTTCTTC. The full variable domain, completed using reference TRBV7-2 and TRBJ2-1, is GAGVSQSPSNKVTEKGKDVELRCDPISGHTALYWYRQSLGQGLEFLIYFQGNSAPDKSGLPSDRFSAERTGGSVSTLTIQRTQQEDSAVYLCASSPRGGRYNEQFFGPGTRLTVL.

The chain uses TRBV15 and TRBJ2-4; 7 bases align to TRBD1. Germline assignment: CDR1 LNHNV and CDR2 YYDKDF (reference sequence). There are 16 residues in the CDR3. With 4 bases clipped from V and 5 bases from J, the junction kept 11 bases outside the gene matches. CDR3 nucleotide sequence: TGTGCCACCAGCACCCCCGAACAGGGGCTTGAAAACATTCAGTACTTC. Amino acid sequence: CATSTPEQGLENIQYF.

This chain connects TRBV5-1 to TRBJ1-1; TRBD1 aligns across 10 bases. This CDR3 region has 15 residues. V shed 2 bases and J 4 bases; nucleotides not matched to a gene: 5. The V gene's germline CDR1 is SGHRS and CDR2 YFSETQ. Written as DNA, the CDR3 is TGCGCCAGCAGCTTTGGGGACAGGGGCTTCACTGAAGCTTTCTTT. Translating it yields CASSFGDRGFTEAFF.

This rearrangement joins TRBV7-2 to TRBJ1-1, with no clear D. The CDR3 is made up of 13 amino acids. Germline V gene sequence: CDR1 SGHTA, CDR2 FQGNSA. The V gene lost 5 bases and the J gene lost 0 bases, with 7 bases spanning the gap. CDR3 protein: CASSRQMNTEAFF. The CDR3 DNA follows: TGTGCCAGCAGCAGGCAGATGAACACTGAAGCTTTCTTT. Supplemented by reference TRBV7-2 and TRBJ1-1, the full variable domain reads GAGVSQSPSNKVTEKGKDVELRCDPISGHTALYWYRQSLGQGLEFLIYFQGNSAPDKSGLPSDRFSAERTGGSVSTLTIQRTQQEDSAVYLCASSRQMNTEAFFGQGTRLTVV.

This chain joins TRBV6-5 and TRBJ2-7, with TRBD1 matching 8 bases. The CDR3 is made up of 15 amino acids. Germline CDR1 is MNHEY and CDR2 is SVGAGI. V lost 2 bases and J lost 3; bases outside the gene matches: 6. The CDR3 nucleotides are TGTGCCAGCAGTTACAACGCCGGACAGGGCTACGAGCAGTACTTC. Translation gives CASSYNAGQGYEQYF.

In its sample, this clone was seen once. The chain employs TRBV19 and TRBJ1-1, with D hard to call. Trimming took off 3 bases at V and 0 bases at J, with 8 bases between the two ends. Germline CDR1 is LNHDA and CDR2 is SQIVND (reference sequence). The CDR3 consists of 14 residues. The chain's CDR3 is CASSIDLLNTEAFF. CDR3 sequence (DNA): TGTGCCAGTAGTATTGACCTTCTGAACACTGAAGCTTTCTTT. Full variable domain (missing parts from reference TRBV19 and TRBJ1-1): DGGITQSPKYLFRKEGQNVTLSCEQNLNHDAMYWYRQDPGQGLRLIYYSQIVNDFQKGDIAEGYSVSREKKESFPLTVTSAQKNPTAFYLCASSIDLLNTEAFFGQGTRLTVV.

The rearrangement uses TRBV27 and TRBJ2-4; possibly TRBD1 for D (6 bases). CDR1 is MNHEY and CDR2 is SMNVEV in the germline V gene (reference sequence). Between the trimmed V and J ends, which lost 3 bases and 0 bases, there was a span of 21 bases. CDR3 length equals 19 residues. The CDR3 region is CASSLGSYRRGRAKNIQYF. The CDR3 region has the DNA TGTGCCAGCAGTTTGGGGTCCTATCGCAGGGGCCGAGCCAAAAACATTCAGTACTTC.

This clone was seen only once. CDR3 in amino acids: CASSPSTGSTNEKLFF. Here the CDR3 DNA reads TGCGCCAGCAGCCCGTCGACAGGGTCGACTAATGAAAAACTGTTTTTT. The V call is TRBV5-1, the J call TRBJ1-4; 7 nucleotides align to TRBD1. The V and J ends lost 4 bases and 2 bases, in that order; junction bases with no gene match: 8. The CDR3 runs 16 residues. The germline gives CDR1 SGHRS, CDR2 YFSETQ.

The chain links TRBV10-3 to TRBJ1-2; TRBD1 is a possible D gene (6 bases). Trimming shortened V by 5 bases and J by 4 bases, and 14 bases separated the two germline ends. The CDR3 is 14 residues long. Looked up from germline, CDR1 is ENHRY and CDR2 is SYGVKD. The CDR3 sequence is CAISTDGGPYGYTF. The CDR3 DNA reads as TGTGCCATCAGTACCGACGGGGGGCCCTATGGCTACACCTTC.

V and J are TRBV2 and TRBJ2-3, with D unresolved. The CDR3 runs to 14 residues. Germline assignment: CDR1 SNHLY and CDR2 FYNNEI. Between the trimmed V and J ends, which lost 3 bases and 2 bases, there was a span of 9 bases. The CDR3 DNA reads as TGTGCCAGCAGTGAGGCCGGGTACACAGATACGCAGTATTTT. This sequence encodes CASSEAGYTDTQYF.

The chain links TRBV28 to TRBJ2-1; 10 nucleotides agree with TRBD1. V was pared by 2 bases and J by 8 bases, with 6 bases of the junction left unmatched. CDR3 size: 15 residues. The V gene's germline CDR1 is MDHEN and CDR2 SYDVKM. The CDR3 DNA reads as TGTGCCAGCAGTTTACTGGTGACAGGGGGCGATGAGCAGTTCTTC. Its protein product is CASSLLVTGGDEQFF. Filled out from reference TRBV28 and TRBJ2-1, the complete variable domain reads DVKVTQSSRYLVKRTGEKVFLECVQDMDHENMFWYRQDPGLGLRLIYFSYDVKMKEKGDIPEGYSVSREKKERFSLILESASTNQTSMYLCASSLLVTGGDEQFFGPGTRLTVL.

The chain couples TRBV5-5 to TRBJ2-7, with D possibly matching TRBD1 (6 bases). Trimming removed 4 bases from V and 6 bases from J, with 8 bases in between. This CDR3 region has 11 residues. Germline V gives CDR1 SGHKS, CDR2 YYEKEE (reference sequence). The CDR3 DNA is TGTGCCAGCAGCGCGACAGGCGAGCAGTACTTC. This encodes CASSATGEQYF.

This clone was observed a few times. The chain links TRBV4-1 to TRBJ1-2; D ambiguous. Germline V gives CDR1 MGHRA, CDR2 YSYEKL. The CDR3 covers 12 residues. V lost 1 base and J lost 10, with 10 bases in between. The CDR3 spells CASSQVSADYTF. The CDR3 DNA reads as TGCGCCAGCAGCCAAGTCTCCGCGGACTACACCTTC.

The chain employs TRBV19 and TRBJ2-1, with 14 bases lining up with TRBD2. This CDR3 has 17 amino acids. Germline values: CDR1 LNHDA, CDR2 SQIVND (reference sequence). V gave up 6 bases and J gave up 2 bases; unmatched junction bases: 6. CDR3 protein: CASSTGTSGRPYNEQFF. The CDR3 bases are TGTGCCAGTAGCACCGGGACTAGCGGGAGACCCTACAATGAGCAGTTCTTC. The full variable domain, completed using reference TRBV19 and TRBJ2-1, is DGGITQSPKYLFRKEGQNVTLSCEQNLNHDAMYWYRQDPGQGLRLIYYSQIVNDFQKGDIAEGYSVSREKKESFPLTVTSAQKNPTAFYLCASSTGTSGRPYNEQFFGPGTRLTVL.

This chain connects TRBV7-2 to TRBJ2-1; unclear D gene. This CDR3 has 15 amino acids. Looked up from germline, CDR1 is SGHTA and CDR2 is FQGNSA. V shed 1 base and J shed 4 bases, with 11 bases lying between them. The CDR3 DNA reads TGTGCCAGCAGCTTAGGAGCTCTGGAGTACAATGAGCAGTTCTTC. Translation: CASSLGALEYNEQFF.

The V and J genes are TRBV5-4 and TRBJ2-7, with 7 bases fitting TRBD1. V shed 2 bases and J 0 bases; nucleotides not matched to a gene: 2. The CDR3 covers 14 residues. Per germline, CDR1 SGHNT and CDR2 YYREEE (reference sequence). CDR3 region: CASSLGTDSYEQYF. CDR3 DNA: TGTGCCAGCAGCTTAGGGACAGACTCCTACGAGCAGTACTTC.

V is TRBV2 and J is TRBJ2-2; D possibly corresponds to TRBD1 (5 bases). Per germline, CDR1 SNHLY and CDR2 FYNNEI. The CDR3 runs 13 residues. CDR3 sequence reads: CVKGKQLTGELFF. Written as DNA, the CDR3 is TGTGTTAAGGGGAAACAACTGACCGGGGAGCTGTTTTTT.

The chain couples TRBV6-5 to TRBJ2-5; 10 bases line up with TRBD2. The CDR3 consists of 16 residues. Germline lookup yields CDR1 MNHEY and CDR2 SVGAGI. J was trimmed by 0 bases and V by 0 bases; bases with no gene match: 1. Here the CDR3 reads CASSYSTSGYQETQYF. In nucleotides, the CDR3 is TGTGCCAGCAGTTACTCGACTAGCGGGTACCAAGAGACCCAGTACTTC.

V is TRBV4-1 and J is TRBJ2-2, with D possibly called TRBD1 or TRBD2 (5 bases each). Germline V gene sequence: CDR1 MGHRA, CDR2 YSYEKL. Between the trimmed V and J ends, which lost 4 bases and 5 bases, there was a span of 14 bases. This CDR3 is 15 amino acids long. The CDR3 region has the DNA TGCGCCAGCAGCCCCCGGGGCGGCGGGACCGGGGAGCTGTTTTTT. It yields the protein CASSPRGGGTGELFF.

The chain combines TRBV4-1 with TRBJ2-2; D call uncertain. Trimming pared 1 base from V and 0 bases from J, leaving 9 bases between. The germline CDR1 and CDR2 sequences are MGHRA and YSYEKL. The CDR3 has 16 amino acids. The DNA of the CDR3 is TGCGCCAGCAGCCAAGTTTGGCCGACGAACACCGGGGAGCTGTTTTTT. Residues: CASSQVWPTNTGELFF.

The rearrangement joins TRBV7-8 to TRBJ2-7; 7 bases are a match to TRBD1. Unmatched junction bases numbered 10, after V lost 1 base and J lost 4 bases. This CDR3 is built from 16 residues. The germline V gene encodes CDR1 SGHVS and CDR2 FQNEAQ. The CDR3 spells CASSLGDRDRGYEQYF. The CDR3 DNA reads TGTGCCAGCAGCTTAGGGGACCGGGACAGAGGATACGAGCAGTACTTC.

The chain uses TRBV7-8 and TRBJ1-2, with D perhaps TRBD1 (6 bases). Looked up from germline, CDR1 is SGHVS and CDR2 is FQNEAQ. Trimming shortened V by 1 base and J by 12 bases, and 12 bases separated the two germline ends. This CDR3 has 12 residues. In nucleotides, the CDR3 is TGTGCCAGCAGCTTAGGAGGGGGGTTCCACACCTTC. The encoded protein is CASSLGGGFHTF.

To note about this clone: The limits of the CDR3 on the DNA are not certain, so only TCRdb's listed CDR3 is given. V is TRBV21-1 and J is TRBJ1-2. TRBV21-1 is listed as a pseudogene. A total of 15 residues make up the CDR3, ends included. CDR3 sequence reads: CASSKVAVGTYGYTF.

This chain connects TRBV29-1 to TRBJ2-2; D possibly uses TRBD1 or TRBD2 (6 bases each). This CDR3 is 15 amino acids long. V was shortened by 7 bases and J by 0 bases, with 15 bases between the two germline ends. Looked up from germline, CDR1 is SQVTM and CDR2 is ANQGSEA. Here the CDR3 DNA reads TGCAGCGGTAAGGGGGGAACTTCGAACACCGGGGAGCTGTTTTTT. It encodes CSGKGGTSNTGELFF.

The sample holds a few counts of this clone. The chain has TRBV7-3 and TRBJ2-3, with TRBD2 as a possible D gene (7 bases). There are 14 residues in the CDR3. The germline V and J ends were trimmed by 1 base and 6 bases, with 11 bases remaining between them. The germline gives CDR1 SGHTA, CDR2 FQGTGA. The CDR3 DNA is TGTGCCAGCAGCTTAAACGGGGGGCGTGATACGCAGTATTTT. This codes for CASSLNGGRDTQYF. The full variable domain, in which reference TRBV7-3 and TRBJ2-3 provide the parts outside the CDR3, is GAGVSQTPSNKVTEKGKYVELRCDPISGHTALYWYRQSLGQGPEFLIYFQGTGAADDSGLPNDRFFAVRPEGSVSTLKIQRTERGDSAVYLCASSLNGGRDTQYFGPGTRLTVL.

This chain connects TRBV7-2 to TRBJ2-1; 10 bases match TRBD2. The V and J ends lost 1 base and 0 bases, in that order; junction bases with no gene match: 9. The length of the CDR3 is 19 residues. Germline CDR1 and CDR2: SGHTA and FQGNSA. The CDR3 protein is CASSLGRTSGSSSYNEQFF. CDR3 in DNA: TGTGCCAGCAGCTTAGGCCGGACTAGCGGTTCTAGCTCCTACAATGAGCAGTTCTTC.

The CDR3 loop is CASSLNRGETQYF. The DNA of the CDR3 is TGCGCCAGCAGCCTCAATAGGGGGGAGACCCAGTACTTC. This chain uses TRBV4-3 with TRBJ2-5; TRBD1 is a possible D gene (6 bases). This CDR3 contains 13 residues. Trimming took off 4 bases at V and 5 bases at J, with 11 bases between the two ends. Germline CDR1 LGHNA, CDR2 YSLEER.